This is a list of T cell receptor beta chains from one sample in a study of neoadjuvant anti-PD-1 for oral cavity cancer. TCRdb keeps only in-frame clones here, not all; method: immunoSEQ multiplex PCR. The sample lists tens of thousands of clones; 40% to 55% were seen once. The sample in question was tumor tissue, obtained after nivolumab (anti-PD-1) treatment. The receptors come from a person aged 35-79 years with oral cavity squamous cell carcinoma. Each CDR3 is given with its conserved first and last residue. The order of the fields is J gene, clone size, V gene, D gene, CDR3 protein, CDR3 DNA. D genes are given only for firm matches. Rows may omit the clone size; those that give it use once, few, many or a size class.

j_call: TRBJ2-7
clone_size: NA
v_call: TRBV5-6
d_call: TRBD1
cdr3_aa: CASSYGTGISYEQYF
cdr3_nt: TGTGCCAGCAGCTACGGGACAGGCATCTCCTACGAGCAGTACTTC

j_call: TRBJ2-1
clone_size: NA
v_call: TRBV5-1
d_call: TRBD1
cdr3_aa: CASSLGQGGNEQFF
cdr3_nt: TGCGCCAGCAGCCTGGGACAGGGTGGGAATGAGCAGTTCTTC

j_call: TRBJ2-1
clone_size: NA
v_call: TRBV15
d_call: NA
cdr3_aa: CATSRGQAAYNEQFF
cdr3_nt: TGTGCCACCAGCAGAGGGCAGGCCGCCTACAATGAGCAGTTCTTC

j_call: TRBJ2-2
clone_size: NA
v_call: TRBV4-3
d_call: TRBD2
cdr3_aa: CASSQASGGRTGELFF
cdr3_nt: TGCGCCAGCAGCCAGGCTAGCGGGGGGCGGACCGGGGAGCTGTTTTTT

j_call: TRBJ2-7
clone_size: NA
v_call: TRBV5-5
d_call: TRBD1
cdr3_aa: CASSLSTGRYEQYF
cdr3_nt: TGTGCCAGCAGCCTGTCGACAGGGCGGTACGAGCAGTACTTC

j_call: TRBJ2-3
clone_size: few
v_call: TRBV5-1
d_call: TRBD2
cdr3_aa: CASSRGASGVDTDTQYF
cdr3_nt: TGCGCCAGCAGCCGTGGCGCTAGCGGGGTAGACACAGATACGCAGTATTTT

j_call: TRBJ1-1
clone_size: NA
v_call: TRBV6-1
d_call: NA
cdr3_aa: CASSEVESGNTEAFF
cdr3_nt: TGTGCCAGCAGTGAAGTAGAGTCTGGGAACACTGAAGCTTTCTTT

j_call: TRBJ2-5
clone_size: NA
v_call: TRBV6-5
d_call: NA
cdr3_aa: CASSYAAGQETQYF
cdr3_nt: TGTGCCAGCAGTTACGCGGCAGGGCAAGAGACCCAGTACTTC

j_call: TRBJ2-5
clone_size: few
v_call: TRBV9
d_call: NA
cdr3_aa: CASSVRGTETQYF
cdr3_nt: TGTGCCAGCAGCGTAAGGGGGACAGAGACCCAGTACTTC

j_call: TRBJ1-2
clone_size: many
v_call: TRBV11-2
d_call: NA
cdr3_aa: CASSLEVRGRNYGYTF
cdr3_nt: TGTGCCAGCAGCTTAGAGGTCAGGGGAAGAAACTATGGCTACACCTTC

j_call: TRBJ1-2
clone_size: NA
v_call: TRBV7-9
d_call: TRBD1
cdr3_aa: CASSARGTGDINYGYTF
cdr3_nt: TGTGCCAGCAGCGCGCGTGGGACAGGGGATATTAACTATGGCTACACCTTC

j_call: TRBJ1-1
clone_size: NA
v_call: TRBV5-4
d_call: NA
cdr3_aa: CASSPRTANTEAFF
cdr3_nt: TGCGCCAGCAGCCCGAGGACAGCGAACACTGAAGCTTTCTTT

j_call: TRBJ1-1
clone_size: NA
v_call: TRBV5-6
d_call: NA
cdr3_aa: CASSKQTRRNTEAFF
cdr3_nt: TGTGCCAGCAGCAAACAGACAAGGAGGAACACTGAAGCTTTCTTT

j_call: TRBJ1-2
clone_size: NA
v_call: TRBV6-1
d_call: NA
cdr3_aa: CASSDHPDSWDTNYGYTF
cdr3_nt: TGTGCCAGCAGTGACCACCCCGATTCCTGGGACACTAACTATGGCTACACCTTC

j_call: TRBJ2-5
clone_size: NA
v_call: TRBV11-2
d_call: TRBD2
cdr3_aa: CASSPGVGGIAETQYF
cdr3_nt: TGTGCCAGCAGCCCCGGAGTGGGGGGGATAGCGGAGACCCAGTACTTC

j_call: TRBJ2-2
clone_size: NA
v_call: TRBV6-5
d_call: NA
cdr3_aa: CASSYRGGPTGELFF
cdr3_nt: TGTGCCAGCAGTTACCGTGGGGGGCCTACCGGGGAGCTGTTTTTT

j_call: TRBJ1-6
clone_size: NA
v_call: TRBV28
d_call: NA
cdr3_aa: CASNAWAGPLHF
cdr3_nt: TGTGCCAGTAACGCCTGGGCTGGACCCCTCCACTTT

j_call: TRBJ2-5
clone_size: many
v_call: TRBV5-1
d_call: TRBD1
cdr3_aa: CASSRLLGQSLETQYF
cdr3_nt: TGCGCCAGCAGCCGACTTTTGGGACAGTCCCTAGAGACCCAGTACTTC

j_call: TRBJ1-3
clone_size: few
v_call: TRBV5-1
d_call: NA
cdr3_aa: CASSLEGHGSGNTIYF
cdr3_nt: TGCGCCAGCAGCTTGGAAGGACACGGCTCTGGAAACACCATATATTTT

j_call: TRBJ2-1
clone_size: NA
v_call: TRBV5-1
d_call: NA
cdr3_aa: CASSLVGGSYNEQFF
cdr3_nt: TGCGCCAGCAGCTTGGTGGGCGGATCCTACAATGAGCAGTTCTTC

j_call: TRBJ1-1
clone_size: NA
v_call: TRBV28
d_call: TRBD1
cdr3_aa: CASTLMTGMNTEAFF
cdr3_nt: TGTGCCAGCACCTTAATGACAGGGATGAACACTGAAGCTTTCTTT

j_call: TRBJ1-5
clone_size: NA
v_call: TRBV18
d_call: NA
cdr3_aa: CASSPGGLQPQHF
cdr3_nt: TGTGCCAGCTCACCAGGAGGGTTGCAGCCCCAGCATTTT

j_call: TRBJ2-4
clone_size: few
v_call: TRBV6-5
d_call: NA
cdr3_aa: CASKEGHIQYF
cdr3_nt: TGTGCCAGCAAGGAGGGGCACATTCAGTACTTC

j_call: TRBJ1-1
clone_size: NA
v_call: TRBV19
d_call: NA
cdr3_aa: CASSSGHSTEAFF
cdr3_nt: TGTGCCAGTAGCTCGGGACACTCCACTGAAGCTTTCTTT

j_call: TRBJ2-7
clone_size: many
v_call: TRBV18
d_call: NA
cdr3_aa: CASCAQGGQGPSYEQYF
cdr3_nt: TGTGCCAGCTGCGCCCAGGGAGGTCAGGGACCATCCTACGAGCAGTACTTC

j_call: TRBJ1-5
clone_size: NA
v_call: TRBV7-7
d_call: NA
cdr3_aa: CASSFGPGSNQPQHF
cdr3_nt: TGTGCCAGCAGCTTTGGGCCGGGTAGCAATCAGCCCCAGCATTTT

j_call: TRBJ1-2
clone_size: few
v_call: TRBV7-6
d_call: TRBD1
cdr3_aa: CASSPWTGEHGYTF
cdr3_nt: TGTGCCAGCAGCCCCTGGACAGGGGAACATGGCTACACCTTC

j_call: TRBJ1-5
clone_size: NA
v_call: TRBV2
d_call: NA
cdr3_aa: CASRGGRESNQPQHF
cdr3_nt: TGTGCCAGCAGGGGGGGCAGGGAAAGCAATCAGCCCCAGCATTTT

j_call: TRBJ2-2
clone_size: NA
v_call: TRBV15
d_call: TRBD2
cdr3_aa: CATSRGAGGGSGELFF
cdr3_nt: TGTGCCACCAGCAGAGGTGCGGGCGGGGGGTCCGGGGAGCTGTTTTTT

j_call: TRBJ2-7
clone_size: NA
v_call: TRBV29-1
d_call: TRBD1
cdr3_aa: CSAKGQGAYEQYF
cdr3_nt: TGCAGCGCCAAGGGACAGGGCGCCTACGAGCAGTACTTC

j_call: TRBJ1-6
clone_size: few
v_call: TRBV14
d_call: NA
cdr3_aa: CASSHDSINSPLHF
cdr3_nt: TGTGCCAGCAGCCACGACAGCATCAATTCACCCCTCCACTTT

j_call: TRBJ2-3
clone_size: NA
v_call: TRBV7-3
d_call: NA
cdr3_aa: CASSLQGGTDTQYF
cdr3_nt: TGTGCCAGCAGCTTACAGGGCGGCACAGATACGCAGTATTTT

j_call: TRBJ1-4
clone_size: NA
v_call: TRBV12-5
d_call: NA
cdr3_aa: CASGAGTRWINEKLFF
cdr3_nt: TGTGCTAGTGGAGCAGGGACTCGGTGGATAAATGAAAAACTGTTTTTT

j_call: TRBJ1-1
clone_size: NA
v_call: TRBV29-1
d_call: NA
cdr3_aa: CSVSYRVNTEAFF
cdr3_nt: TGCAGCGTTTCCTACAGGGTGAACACTGAAGCTTTCTTT

j_call: TRBJ1-4
clone_size: NA
v_call: TRBV4-1
d_call: NA
cdr3_aa: CASSQGGRALTNEKLFF
cdr3_nt: TGCGCCAGCAGCCAAGGGGGGCGCGCCCTAACTAATGAAAAACTGTTTTTT

j_call: TRBJ1-6
clone_size: NA
v_call: TRBV10-2
d_call: NA
cdr3_aa: CASSDVGSSYNSPLHF
cdr3_nt: TGCGCCAGCAGTGATGTGGGGAGCTCCTATAATTCACCCCTCCACTTT

j_call: TRBJ2-1
clone_size: many
v_call: TRBV15
d_call: TRBD1
cdr3_aa: CATSRDGNDRGVYNEQFF
cdr3_nt: TGTGCCACCAGCAGAGACGGGAACGACAGGGGGGTCTACAATGAGCAGTTCTTC

j_call: TRBJ2-7
clone_size: NA
v_call: TRBV19
d_call: NA
cdr3_aa: CASSIHSRSGEQYF
cdr3_nt: TGTGCCAGTAGTATACATAGCCGGTCTGGCGAGCAGTACTTC

j_call: TRBJ2-3
clone_size: NA
v_call: TRBV11-2
d_call: NA
cdr3_aa: CASSNAYLPGTDTQYF
cdr3_nt: TGTGCCAGCAGCAATGCATACCTGCCGGGCACAGATACGCAGTATTTT

j_call: TRBJ1-1
clone_size: NA
v_call: TRBV7-2
d_call: NA
cdr3_aa: CASSRDLNTEAFF
cdr3_nt: TGTGCCAGCAGCAGGGACTTGAACACTGAAGCTTTCTTT

j_call: TRBJ2-3
clone_size: once
v_call: TRBV7-2
d_call: NA
cdr3_aa: CASSSSGHNTDTQYF
cdr3_nt: TGTGCCAGCAGCTCCTCGGGACACAACACAGATACGCAGTATTTT

j_call: TRBJ2-5
clone_size: many
v_call: TRBV28
d_call: NA
cdr3_aa: CASGWETQYF
cdr3_nt: TGTGCCAGCGGTTGGGAGACCCAGTACTTC